Listed below are T cell receptor beta chains from one sample, sequenced in a study of cytomegalovirus exposure and HLA in healthy donors. Assay used: immunoSEQ multiplex PCR; TCRdb lists only in-frame clones, some missing. This table holds 40,000 to 55,000 clones, around 80% found once. Sequencing input: PBMCs. These receptors were collected from a boy aged 10-17 years in good health and CMV-seropositive. Both conserved end residues are part of each CDR3. A D gene is named only where the DNA matches it firmly. The size entry is marked missing in some rows and otherwise reads once, few, many or a size class.

CDR3 length: 15
clone size: .
V gene: TRBV27
J gene: TRBJ1-4
D gene: .
CDR3 DNA: TGTGCCAGCAGTTTGCTAGGGGGTACCGGAGGAAAACTGTTTTTT
CDR3 protein: CASSLLGGTGGKLFF

CDR3 length: 14
clone size: .
V gene: TRBV5-1
J gene: TRBJ1-2
D gene: .
CDR3 DNA: TGCGCCAGCAGCTTGTCTACAGCTAACTATGGCTACACCTTC
CDR3 protein: CASSLSTANYGYTF

CDR3 length: 15
clone size: few
V gene: TRBV2
J gene: TRBJ2-1
D gene: .
CDR3 DNA: TGTGCCAGCAGTGAATCGGGACAACGGGGCAATGAGCAGTTCTTC
CDR3 protein: CASSESGQRGNEQFF

CDR3 length: 14
clone size: .
V gene: TRBV2
J gene: TRBJ1-1
D gene: .
CDR3 DNA: TGTGCCAGCATCTTTGCGGTTATAAACACTGAAGCTTTCTTT
CDR3 protein: CASIFAVINTEAFF

CDR3 length: 14
clone size: few
V gene: TRBV19
J gene: TRBJ1-5
D gene: .
CDR3 DNA: TGTGCCAGTAGCAGTTGGGCAATGGGTCAGCCCCAGCATTTT
CDR3 protein: CASSSWAMGQPQHF

CDR3 length: 15
clone size: once
V gene: TRBV6-5
J gene: TRBJ2-2
D gene: TRBD2
CDR3 DNA: TGTGCCAGCAGAGGACTAGCGGGGGTTCCCGGGGAGCTGTTTTTT
CDR3 protein: CASRGLAGVPGELFF

CDR3 length: 14
clone size: .
V gene: TRBV7-9
J gene: TRBJ2-7
D gene: .
CDR3 DNA: TGTTCCAGCAGCTTAAAGACACGACCCTACGAGCAGTACTTC
CDR3 protein: CSSSLKTRPYEQYF

CDR3 length: 16
clone size: .
V gene: TRBV9
J gene: TRBJ2-7
D gene: TRBD1
CDR3 DNA: TGTGCCAGCAGCCGTAGTGGACAGGGGGCGTTCTACGAGCAGTACTTC
CDR3 protein: CASSRSGQGAFYEQYF

CDR3 length: 15
clone size: .
V gene: TRBV6-5
J gene: TRBJ1-2
D gene: .
CDR3 DNA: TGTGCCAGCAGTTACTCGGCAGGGCCTCCGTATGGCTACACCTTC
CDR3 protein: CASSYSAGPPYGYTF

CDR3 length: 14
clone size: .
V gene: TRBV6-5
J gene: TRBJ2-7
D gene: .
CDR3 DNA: TGTGCCAGCAGGCCACAGGGTCAACCCTACGAGCAGTACTTC
CDR3 protein: CASRPQGQPYEQYF

CDR3 length: 15
clone size: .
V gene: TRBV6-5
J gene: TRBJ1-1
D gene: .
CDR3 DNA: TGTGCCAGCAGTTACTCGGCCAGAATGAACACTGAAGCTTTCTTT
CDR3 protein: CASSYSARMNTEAFF

CDR3 length: 14
clone size: .
V gene: TRBV10-3
J gene: TRBJ1-1
D gene: TRBD1
CDR3 DNA: TGTGCCATCAGCGCACAGGGGTTGGTCACTGAAGCTTTCTTT
CDR3 protein: CAISAQGLVTEAFF

CDR3 length: 13
clone size: .
V gene: TRBV6-1
J gene: TRBJ2-7
D gene: .
CDR3 DNA: TGTGCCAGCAGTGGGGGCGAGGCCTACGAGCAGTACTTC
CDR3 protein: CASSGGEAYEQYF

CDR3 length: 15
clone size: .
V gene: TRBV6-1
J gene: TRBJ2-3
D gene: TRBD2
CDR3 DNA: TGTGCCAGCATACCCGGGACTAGCCCCACAGATACGCAGTATTTT
CDR3 protein: CASIPGTSPTDTQYF

CDR3 length: 13
clone size: .
V gene: TRBV5-6
J gene: TRBJ2-3
D gene: .
CDR3 DNA: TGTGCCAGCAGCTTCGGGAGCACAGATACGCAGTATTTT
CDR3 protein: CASSFGSTDTQYF

CDR3 length: 14
clone size: few
V gene: TRBV19
J gene: TRBJ1-5
D gene: .
CDR3 DNA: TGTGCCAGTAGTATAGCTGCGGGGAATCAGCCCCAGCATTTT
CDR3 protein: CASSIAAGNQPQHF

CDR3 length: 13
clone size: once
V gene: TRBV27
J gene: TRBJ2-7
D gene: .
CDR3 DNA: TGTGCCAGCAGGGGCCTCTTCGCGTACGAGCAGTACTTC
CDR3 protein: CASRGLFAYEQYF